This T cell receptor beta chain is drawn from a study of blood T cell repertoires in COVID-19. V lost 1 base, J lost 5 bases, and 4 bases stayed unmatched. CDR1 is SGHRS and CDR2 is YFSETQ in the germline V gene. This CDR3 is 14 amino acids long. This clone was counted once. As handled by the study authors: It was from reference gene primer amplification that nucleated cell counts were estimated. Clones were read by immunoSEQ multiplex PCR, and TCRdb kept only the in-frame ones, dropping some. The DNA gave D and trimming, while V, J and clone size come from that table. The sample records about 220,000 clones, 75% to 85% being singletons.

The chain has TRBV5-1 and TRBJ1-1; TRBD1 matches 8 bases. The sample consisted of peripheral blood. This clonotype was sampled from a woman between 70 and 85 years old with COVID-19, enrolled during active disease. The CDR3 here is CASSLTGGETEAFF. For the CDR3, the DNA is TGCGCCAGCAGCTTGACAGGGGGAGAAACTGAAGCTTTCTTT.